These 23 T cell receptor beta chains originate from one sample sequenced in a study of glioma-infiltrating T cells. Using RNA template, CDR3s of TCR alpha and beta were amplified with iRepertoire arm-PCR. Using its own MiXCR run on the multiplex PCR reads, TCRdb lists one record per CDR3 protein. Here the sample spans approximately 100,000 distinct CDR3 sequences, around 31% being singletons. The sequenced material came from glioma tissue, nonneoplastic brain tissue, or PBMCs (not recorded which). These receptors were obtained from a human donor with low-grade glioma or glioblastoma, undergoing nonglioma brain surgery, or in good health (not recorded which).

Comment on this clonotype: With a much larger clone just one base away, this may be a read error. V is TRBV4-2 and J is TRBJ2-7; the D gene is possibly TRBD2 (6 bases). The V and J ends lost 6 bases and 7 bases respectively, with 13 bases between them. CDR1 and CDR2 (germline): LGHNA, YNFKEQ. The CDR3 spans 12 residues. This CDR3 is CASRWAAGEQYF. CDR3 nucleotides: TGTGCCAGCAGATGGGCGGCGGGGGAGCAGTACTTC.

This clonotype was seen at least ten times. J is TRBJ1-1 and V is TRBV7-2; TRBD1 aligns across 8 bases. Germline V gene data show CDR1 as SGHTA and CDR2 as FQGNSA. The CDR3 is 14 amino acids. The J segment lost 6 bases and the V segment lost 1 base, leaving 4 bases of the junction unmatched. CDR3 amino acids: CASSLGTGRAEAFF. The CDR3 coding sequence is TGTGCCAGCAGCTTAGGGACAGGGAGGGCTGAAGCTTTCTTT.

This clonotype was observed once. This sequence may be a read error, since a much larger clone differs from it by one base. V usage is TRBV20-1 and J usage is TRBJ1-3; a weak D match, TRBD1 (5 bases). The germline CDR1 and CDR2 sequences are DFQATT and SNEGSKA (reference sequence). This CDR3 has 13 residues. Trimming took 7 bases from V and 6 from J, leaving 16 bases between them. CDR3 coding DNA: TGCAGTGTTAGTGGGGGATATACAAACACCATATATTTT. It specifies CSVSGGYTNTIYF.

This clonotype was seen many times. Here the CDR3 reads CASSNAGTTYNEQFF. The CDR3 bases are TGTGCCAGCAGTAACGCCGGGACTACCTACAATGAGCAGTTCTTC. The chain uses TRBV2 and TRBJ2-1, with TRBD2 identical over 7 bases. This CDR3 is built from 15 residues. Germline CDR1 reads SNHLY; CDR2 reads FYNNEI. Unmatched junction bases numbered 6, after V lost 5 bases and J lost 2 bases.

CDR3 in DNA: TGTGCCAGCAGCCAGGGACTAGCGGGGGCCTACAATGAGCAGTTCTTC. Its translation is CASSQGLAGAYNEQFF. This chain uses TRBV7-2 with TRBJ2-1, with TRBD2 identical over 14 bases. Germline CDR1 reads SGHTA; CDR2 reads FQGNSA. The junction had 2 bases not matched to a gene; V was cut back by 5 bases and J by 2 bases. The CDR3 is 16 residues long.

This clonotype was seen at least ten times. The J gene is TRBJ2-7, the V gene TRBV4-3, with TRBD1 matching 7 bases. The CDR3 is 15 amino acids. V dropped 0 bases and J dropped 2; count of bases not matched to a gene: 4. Germline V gene data show CDR1 as LGHNA and CDR2 as YSLEER. The CDR3 nucleotides are TGCGCCAGCAGCCAAGAACAGGGGAGTCCCTACGAGCAGTACTTC. Amino acids: CASSQEQGSPYEQYF.

In this sample, this clonotype turned up a few times. The chain links TRBV7-9 to TRBJ2-3; no clear D. With 5 bases removed from V and 2 bases from J, the gap between germline ends came to 8 bases. The CDR3 runs to 13 residues. The germline V gene encodes CDR1 SEHNR and CDR2 FQNEAQ (reference sequence). The CDR3 spells CASSRSLTDTQYF. The CDR3 DNA is TGTGCCAGCAGCCGGAGTCTCACAGATACGCAGTATTTT.

This clonotype was counted many times. The chain has TRBV20-1 and TRBJ2-1, with D possibly called TRBD1 or TRBD2 (5 bases each). Trimming stripped 2 bases from V and 2 bases from J, with 10 bases between. CDR1 DFQATT and CDR2 SNEGSKA come from the germline V gene (reference sequence). The CDR3 extends over 14 amino acids. The CDR3 protein is CSARSPGPYNEQFF. CDR3 DNA: TGCAGTGCTAGAAGCCCGGGACCCTACAATGAGCAGTTCTTC.

The table lists this clonotype with a few counts. The chain couples TRBV14 to TRBJ2-1; 7 nucleotides line up with TRBD1. The CDR3 has 19 amino acids. In germline, CDR1 is SGHDN, CDR2 FVKESK. V was pared by 3 bases and J by 0 bases, with 14 bases of the junction left unmatched. The CDR3 protein is CASSHPGQLVLSSYNEQFF. The CDR3 DNA reads TGTGCCAGCAGCCATCCGGGACAGTTAGTCTTGAGCTCCTACAATGAGCAGTTCTTC.

Regarding this clonotype: A clone one base away is much larger, so this may be a read error. V is TRBV2 and J is TRBJ2-1; D might be TRBD1 (6 bases). The CDR3 has 15 amino acids. CDR1 and CDR2 from the germline V gene are SNHLY and FYNNEI. V lost 4 bases and J lost 6, with 16 bases in between. The CDR3 is CASSVSRLGGNEQFF. The CDR3 nucleotides are TGTGCCAGCAGTGTTTCCAGGTTAGGGGGCAATGAGCAGTTCTTC.

In regard to this clonotype: The junction does not match germline at one end; this may be a read error. For the CDR3, the DNA is TGTGCCGGCAGTGACTGGCTTCGGGGAAACACCATATATTTT. Protein product: CAGSDWLRGNTIYF. V gene TRBV2 combines with J gene TRBJ1-3; D ambiguous. The CDR3 extends over 14 amino acids. Germline CDR1 is SNHLY and CDR2 is FYNNEI.

With regard to this clonotype: A much more abundant neighbour one base away suggests this may be a read error. J is TRBJ1-3 and V is TRBV7-2; D is uncertain. This CDR3 has 15 amino acids. The V gene's germline CDR1 is SGHTA and CDR2 FQGNSA. The CDR3 DNA is TGTGCCAGCAGCTTGGGTATAAACTCTGGAGACACCATATATTTT. This sequence encodes CASSLGINSGDTIYF.

As concerns this clonotype: This may stem from a read error, because a much larger clone lies one nucleotide away. The V and J genes are TRBV6-1 and TRBJ2-3; TRBD2 might be the D (6 bases). In germline, CDR1 is MNHNS, CDR2 SASEGT. The CDR3 contains 13 residues. The CDR3 DNA reads TGTGCCATAGGCCGTACTAGCACAGATACGAAGTATTTT. Translation gives CAIGRTSTDTKYF.

This clonotype was detected ten times or more. The chain recombines TRBV7-2 with TRBJ1-1; 7 bases fit TRBD1. V trimming: 4 bases; J trimming: 11 bases; junction bases outside the gene matches: 16. Germline CDR1 is SGHTA and CDR2 is FQGNSA. The CDR3 length is 15 residues. The CDR3 sequence: CASSSSQGTLGRAFF. The CDR3 DNA is TGTGCCAGCAGCTCCTCACAGGGGACCCTCGGTCGGGCTTTCTTT.

As to this clonotype: A clone one base away is much larger, so this may be a read error. The V gene is TRBV6-2 or TRBV6-3, the J gene TRBJ1-6; D gene unclear. The CDR3 runs to 15 residues. The germline gives CDR1 MNHEY, CDR2 SVGEGT. CDR3 residues: CASGYGHSRNSPLHF. The CDR3 nucleotides are TGTGCCAGCGGTTACGGGCACAGCCGGAATTCACCCCTCCACTTT.

Points on this clonotype: A junction end diverges from the germline sequence, so it may reflect a read error. V gene TRBV27 combines with J gene TRBJ1-2, with a weak D call TRBD1 (5 bases). The V gene's germline CDR1 is MNHEY and CDR2 SMNVEV (reference sequence). CDR3 size: 12 residues. DNA of the CDR3: TGTGCCATCAGTTCTCAGGGTAGTGGCTACACTTTT. Translation: CAISSQGSGYTF.

Worth noting for this clonotype: A clone one base away is much larger, so this may be a read error. The chain joins TRBV7-9 to TRBJ1-5; no firm D call. The CDR3 is 13 residues long. Per germline, CDR1 SEHNR and CDR2 FQNEAQ (reference sequence). Here the CDR3 reads CANSRSSNQPQHF. As DNA, the CDR3 is TGTGCCAACAGCAGGAGCTCCAATCAGCCCCAGCATTTT.

This clonotype was seen at least ten times. This chain joins TRBV20-1 and TRBJ1-2; D perhaps matches TRBD1 (6 bases). V was pared by 5 bases and J by 3 bases, with 19 bases between. Per the germline V gene, CDR1 is DFQATT and CDR2 is SNEGSKA (reference sequence). This CDR3 region has 15 residues. CDR3 nucleotides: TGCAGTGCTGGACGCCTACGGCAGGGGTACTATGGCTACACCTTC. It translates to CSAGRLRQGYYGYTF.

The chain carries TRBV12-3 or TRBV12-4 and TRBJ2-5; D unclear. The CDR3 is made up of 12 amino acids. V shed 9 bases and J shed 5 bases, with 13 bases lying between them. CDR3 sequence reads: CASRWDSETQYF. DNA for the CDR3: TGTGCCAGTAGGTGGGATAGCGAGACCCAGTACTTC.

There are many counts of this clonotype. The rearrangement uses TRBV28 and TRBJ2-2, with D perhaps being TRBD1 or TRBD2 (5 bases each). Germline assignment: CDR1 MDHEN and CDR2 SYDVKM. Trimming took 1 base from V and 4 from J, leaving 13 bases between them. This CDR3 comprises 16 residues. The CDR3 bases are TGTGCCAGCAGTTTATTCGGGGCTTCGGGCACCGGGGAGCTGTTTTTT. Translating it yields CASSLFGASGTGELFF.

Only a few counts were recorded for this clonotype. The chain uses TRBV3-1 and TRBJ1-3; D ambiguous. The CDR3 contains 17 residues. CDR1 is LGHDT and CDR2 is YNNKEL in the germline V gene (reference sequence). Trimming shortened V by 0 bases and J by 0 bases, and 12 bases separated the two germline ends. For the CDR3, the DNA is TGTGCCAGCAGCCAAGAAGTGGACGTCGGCTCTGGAAACACCATATATTTT. Translated, it gives CASSQEVDVGSGNTIYF. The variable domain in full, completed from reference TRBV3-1 and TRBJ1-3, reads DTAVSQTPKYLVTQMGNDKSIKCEQNLGHDTMYWYKQDSKKFLKIMFSYNNKELIINETVPNRFSPKSPDKAHLNLHINSLELGDSAVYFCASSQEVDVGSGNTIYFGEGSWLTVV.

This clonotype was seen many times. The chain carries TRBV27 and TRBJ2-3; either TRBD1 or TRBD2 may fit D (5 bases each). This CDR3 is 13 amino acids long. V dropped 3 bases and J dropped 5 bases, with 9 bases sitting between them. Germline lookup yields CDR1 MNHEY and CDR2 SMNVEV (reference sequence). The CDR3 DNA is TGTGCCAGCAGTTTGCAGGGACGAGATACGCAGTATTTT. It codes for CASSLQGRDTQYF.

The rearrangement joins TRBV12-3 or TRBV12-4 to TRBJ1-2, with D tentatively TRBD1 (5 bases). CDR3 length: 13 residues. Trimming shortened V by 4 bases and J by 7 bases, and 13 bases separated the two germline ends. Here the CDR3 reads CASSYGDRLGYTF. The CDR3 nucleotides are TGTGCCAGCAGTTATGGAGACAGACTTGGCTACACCTTC.